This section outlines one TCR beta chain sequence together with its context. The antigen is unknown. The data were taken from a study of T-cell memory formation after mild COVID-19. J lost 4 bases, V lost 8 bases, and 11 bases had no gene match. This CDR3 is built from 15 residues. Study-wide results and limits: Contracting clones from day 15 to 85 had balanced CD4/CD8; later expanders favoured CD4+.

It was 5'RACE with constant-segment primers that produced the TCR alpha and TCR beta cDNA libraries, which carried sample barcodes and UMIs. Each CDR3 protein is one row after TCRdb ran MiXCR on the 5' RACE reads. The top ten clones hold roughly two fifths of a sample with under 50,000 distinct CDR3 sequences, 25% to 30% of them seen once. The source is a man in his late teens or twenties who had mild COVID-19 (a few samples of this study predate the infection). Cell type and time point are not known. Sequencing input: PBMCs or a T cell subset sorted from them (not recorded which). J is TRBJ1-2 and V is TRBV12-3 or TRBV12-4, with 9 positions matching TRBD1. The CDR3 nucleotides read TGTGCCAGCGATCTTGTCGGACAGGGGAGCTATGGCTACACCTTC. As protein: CASDLVGQGSYGYTF.